Presented here are 13 T cell receptor beta chains from one specimen sequenced in a study of T-cell reconstitution after alpha-beta-depleted transplantation in children. As it was prepared, the TCRbeta library received unique molecular identifiers. TCRdb itself ran the PCR reads through MiXCR, one entry per CDR3 protein. Among thousands of distinct CDR3 sequences listed, 25% to 30% were seen once. This specimen was PBMCs, mostly from graft donor cells, taken 60 days after TCRalphabeta/CD19-depleted stem cell transplant. These receptors originate from a male patient between 2 and 15 years old who had a stem cell transplant for acute myeloid leukemia, so the T cells may come from the graft donor.

This clonotype was detected once. The chain links TRBV11-2 to TRBJ2-2; D gene uncertain. The germline V gene encodes CDR1 SGHAT and CDR2 FQNNGV. This CDR3 comprises 17 residues. The V and J ends lost 2 bases and 1 base respectively, with 14 bases between them. The CDR3 sequence: CASSLFPLGKNTGELFF. The DNA of the CDR3 is TGTGCCAGCAGCTTATTCCCCCTGGGAAAGAACACCGGGGAGCTGTTTTTT.

This clonotype was counted at least ten times. The chain uses TRBV9 and TRBJ2-7; D may match TRBD1 or TRBD2 (5 bases each). The CDR3 is 15 residues long. V dropped 5 bases and J dropped 6 bases, with 21 bases sitting between them. The germline CDR1 and CDR2 sequences are SGDLS and YYNGEE. CDR3 protein: CASRGVGGPFSEQYV. In nucleotides, the CDR3 is TGTGCCAGCAGGGGGGTTGGGGGACCATTCTCCGAGCAGTACGTC.

This clonotype has at least ten counts. The genes are TRBV4-1 and TRBJ1-2, with 9 bases aligning to TRBD1. CDR1 and CDR2 from the germline V gene are MGHRA and YSYEKL. This CDR3 is built from 12 residues. With V trimmed by 8 bases and J by 8 bases, 6 bases remained unmatched. The CDR3 nucleotides read TGCGCCAGCGCACAGGGGGCGGACGGCTACACCTTC. This sequence encodes CASAQGADGYTF.

This clonotype appeared many times. V usage is TRBV5-1 and J usage is TRBJ2-6; 12 bases line up with TRBD2. The V and J ends lost 0 bases and 2 bases, in that order; junction bases with no gene match: 9. Germline values: CDR1 SGHRS, CDR2 YFSETQ. The length of the CDR3 is 20 residues. The CDR3 protein is CASSLASLRLAGAGANVLTF. CDR3 coding DNA: TGCGCCAGCAGCTTGGCCTCATTGAGACTAGCGGGAGCTGGGGCCAACGTCCTGACTTTC.

The V gene is TRBV7-8, the J gene TRBJ2-3; 8 positions agree with TRBD2. Germline-derived CDR1 and CDR2 are SGHVS and FQNEAQ. The J segment lost 1 base and the V segment lost 1 base, leaving 4 bases of the junction unmatched. This CDR3 region has 16 residues. The CDR3 coding sequence is TGTGCCAGCAGCTTAGGGACTAGCAAAGGCACAGATACGCAGTATTTT. Translation: CASSLGTSKGTDTQYF.

This clonotype has a count of ten or more. The chain combines TRBV4-3 with TRBJ2-1; TRBD1 aligns across 10 bases. With 4 bases clipped from V and 8 bases from J, the junction kept 11 bases outside the gene matches. CDR1 and CDR2 from the germline V gene are LGHNA and YSLEER. CDR3 length equals 16 residues. The CDR3 here is CASSLYAGTGVDEQFF. CDR3 in DNA: TGCGCCAGCAGCCTTTACGCCGGGACAGGGGTCGATGAGCAGTTCTTC.

At least ten counts were recorded for this clonotype. V usage is TRBV5-1 and J usage is TRBJ2-1; 9 positions match TRBD1. The germline CDR1 and CDR2 sequences are SGHRS and YFSETQ. The V and J ends lost 1 base and 9 bases, in that order; junction bases with no gene match: 8. This CDR3 has 15 residues. CDR3 in DNA: TGCGCCAGCAGCTTGCTCCGGGACAGGGCTCCTGAGCAGTTCTTC. Translation gives CASSLLRDRAPEQFF.

In this sample, this clonotype turned up a few times. J is TRBJ2-7 and V is TRBV12-3 or TRBV12-4; D is unresolved. V lost 6 bases and J lost 4, with 10 bases in between. This CDR3 is built from 12 residues. In DNA form, the CDR3 reads TGTGCCAGCAGCTCACAGATATACGAGCAGTACTTC. This gives the protein CASSSQIYEQYF.

This clonotype was seen just once. This chain connects TRBV4-1 to TRBJ2-5; D gene ambiguous. The CDR3 runs to 14 residues. V was shortened by 4 bases and J by 1 base, with 10 bases between the two germline ends. Germline lookup yields CDR1 MGHRA and CDR2 YSYEKL. CDR3 nucleotides: TGCGCCAGCAGCCTATTGGGCGTCCAAGAGACCCAGTACTTC. Its protein product is CASSLLGVQETQYF.

This clonotype was recorded many times. CDR3 amino acids: CASSSPGLAGNEQFF. The CDR3 nucleotides are TGTGCCAGCAGCTCTCCGGGACTAGCGGGCAATGAGCAGTTCTTC. This chain joins TRBV7-9 and TRBJ2-1, with TRBD2 identical over 12 bases. This CDR3 has 15 amino acids. V lost 4 bases and J lost 6; bases outside the gene matches: 4. Germline V gene data show CDR1 as SEHNR and CDR2 as FQNEAQ (reference sequence).

This clonotype was seen only a few times. The J gene is TRBJ1-5, the V gene TRBV15, with D hard to call. CDR1 LNHNV and CDR2 YYDKDF come from the germline V gene (reference sequence). The germline V and J ends were trimmed by 1 base and 7 bases, with 11 bases remaining between them. This CDR3 has 14 amino acids. For the CDR3, the DNA is TGTGCCACCAGCAGAGGCTGGCGCGACCAGCCCCAGCATTTT. Residues: CATSRGWRDQPQHF.

The CDR3 DNA reads as TGTGCCAGCAGCCCTGGGCTCTTCTCCTACAATGAGCAGTTCTTC. As protein: CASSPGLFSYNEQFF. The rearrangement uses TRBV28 and TRBJ2-1; no definite D call. Trimming stripped 6 bases from V and 0 bases from J, with 12 bases between. CDR1 is MDHEN, CDR2 SYDVKM, per germline. This CDR3 region has 15 residues.

This clonotype was counted at least ten times. CDR3: CSARDRRRRNEQYF. The CDR3 bases are TGCAGTGCTAGAGATCGTAGGAGGCGCAACGAGCAGTACTTC. The V and J genes are TRBV20-1 and TRBJ2-7, with D possibly matching TRBD2 (5 bases). The CDR3 sequence is 14 residues long. Trimming shortened V by 0 bases and J by 5 bases, and 14 bases separated the two germline ends. CDR1 and CDR2 (germline): DFQATT, SNEGSKA (reference sequence).